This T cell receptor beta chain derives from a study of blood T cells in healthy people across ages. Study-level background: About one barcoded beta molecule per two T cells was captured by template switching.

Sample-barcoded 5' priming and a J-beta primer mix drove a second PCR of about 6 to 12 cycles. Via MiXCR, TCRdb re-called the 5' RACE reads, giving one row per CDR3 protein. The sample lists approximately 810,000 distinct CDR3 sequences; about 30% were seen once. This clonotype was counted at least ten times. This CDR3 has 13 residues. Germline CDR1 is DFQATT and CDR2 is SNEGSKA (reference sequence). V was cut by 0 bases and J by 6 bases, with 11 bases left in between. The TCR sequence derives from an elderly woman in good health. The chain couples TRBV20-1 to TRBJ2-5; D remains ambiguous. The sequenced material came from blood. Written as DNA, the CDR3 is TGCAGTGCTAGAGATCAAGGTTGGAAGACCCAGTACTTC. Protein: CSARDQGWKTQYF.